This passage covers 27 T cell receptor beta chains from one sample sequenced in a study of T cells in Graves' hyperthyroidism and ophthalmopathy. From RNA transcripts, TCR beta CDR3 regions were amplified. HTBI primers drove first-round RT-PCR of the TCR CDR3. TCRdb re-called the multiplex PCR reads with MiXCR, one entry per CDR3 protein. The table lists a few hundred thousand distinct CDR3 sequences, 15% of them singletons, with approximately 19% in the top ten. Sequenced input: blood. Receptors originate from a woman aged 55-70 years with Graves' ophthalmopathy.

This clonotype was seen only a few times. The chain has TRBV2 and TRBJ2-1, with 7 nucleotides matching TRBD2. The J segment lost 2 bases and the V segment lost 8 bases, leaving 9 bases of the junction unmatched. Germline CDR1 is SNHLY and CDR2 is FYNNEI. The CDR3 contains 15 residues. The CDR3 reads CASGEMGGAYNEQFF. CDR3 coding DNA: TGTGCCAGCGGAGAGATGGGGGGGGCCTACAATGAGCAGTTCTTC.

This clonotype was observed many times. The chain joins TRBV12-3 or TRBV12-4 to TRBJ2-1; 13 positions agree with TRBD2. With 5 bases clipped from V and 7 bases from J, the junction kept 5 bases outside the gene matches. The CDR3 sequence is 15 residues long. The CDR3 protein is CASSGGLAGWNEQFF. The CDR3 bases are TGTGCCAGCAGTGGGGGACTAGCGGGATGGAATGAGCAGTTCTTC.

This clonotype was observed at least ten times. The chain joins TRBV3-1 to TRBJ1-5; D gene ambiguous. V lost 5 bases to trimming and J lost 2 bases, with 10 bases between them. CDR1 and CDR2 (germline): LGHDT, YNNKEL (reference sequence). CDR3 length: 14 residues. Here the CDR3 reads CASSFGIGNQPQHF. Written as DNA, the CDR3 is TGTGCCAGCAGCTTTGGAATCGGCAATCAGCCCCAGCATTTT.

In its sample, this clonotype was seen a few times. V is TRBV6-1 and J is TRBJ1-4, with D possibly TRBD1 on 6 matching bases. The CDR3 has 14 residues. Germline V CDR1 and CDR2: MNHNS, SASEGT. The V gene lost 7 bases and the J gene lost 7 bases, with 16 bases spanning the gap. The CDR3 DNA sequence: TGTGCCAGCACCCTACCGGGACAACCTGAAAAACTGTTTTTT. Encoded protein: CASTLPGQPEKLFF.

This clonotype was recorded at least ten times. This sequence joins TRBV3-1 and TRBJ1-1, with 8 bases identical to TRBD1. After removal of 1 base from V and 4 bases from J, the junction contained 14 bases not matched to a gene. The CDR3 has 18 residues. Germline V gene lookup returns CDR1 LGHDT and CDR2 YNNKEL (reference sequence). The CDR3 here is CASSQGTGTMTLGTEAFF. CDR3 in DNA: TGTGCCAGCAGCCAAGGGACAGGGACGATGACCCTGGGCACTGAAGCTTTCTTT.

This clonotype was seen a few times. This sequence joins TRBV5-1 and TRBJ2-3; D is uncertain. CDR3 length equals 14 residues. CDR1 and CDR2 from the germline V gene are SGHRS and YFSETQ. Trimming took off 0 bases at V and 3 bases at J, with 8 bases between the two ends. CDR3 region: CASSLDRETDTQYF. The CDR3 DNA sequence: TGCGCCAGCAGCTTGGATAGGGAAACAGATACGCAGTATTTT.

This clonotype was detected many times. The chain has TRBV28 and TRBJ1-2, with 11 bases fitting TRBD1. Looked up from germline, CDR1 is MDHEN and CDR2 is SYDVKM. Trimming cost V 6 bases and J 4 bases; bases outside gene matches: 7. The CDR3 spans 15 residues. This CDR3 is CASSQRDRGFYGYTF. CDR3 DNA: TGTGCCAGCAGCCAGAGGGACAGGGGGTTCTATGGCTACACCTTC.

In its sample, this clonotype was seen many times. The CDR3 is CASSVDPGASGTSTDTQYF. Written as DNA, the CDR3 is TGTGCCAGCAGCGTAGATCCTGGGGCTAGCGGGACTAGCACAGATACGCAGTATTTT. The V and J genes are TRBV9 and TRBJ2-3; TRBD2 matches 9 bases. V shed 0 bases, J shed 0 bases, and the junction held 11 bases outside the gene matches. The germline V gene has CDR1 SGDLS and CDR2 YYNGEE. The CDR3 is made up of 19 amino acids.

In its sample, this clonotype was seen many times. CDR3 sequence reads: CSARGTGLDTQYF. As DNA, the CDR3 is TGCAGTGCTAGAGGGACTGGGCTAGATACGCAGTATTTT. J is TRBJ2-3 and V is TRBV20-1, with D possibly being TRBD2 (5 bases). There are 13 residues in the CDR3. Trimming shortened V by 1 base and J by 5 bases, and 10 bases separated the two germline ends. The germline V gene has CDR1 DFQATT and CDR2 SNEGSKA (reference sequence).

Ten or more counts support this clonotype. The chain has TRBV6-2 or TRBV6-3 and TRBJ2-1, with TRBD2 identical over 9 bases. From germline, CDR1 is MNHEY and CDR2 SVGEGT. The CDR3 is 15 residues long. V gave up 7 bases and J gave up 4 bases; unmatched junction bases: 8. As DNA, the CDR3 is TGTGCCAGCACCCCGAGCGGGAGGCGTTACAATGAGCAGTTCTTC. Its protein product is CASTPSGRRYNEQFF.

This clonotype was seen many times. The chain is built from TRBV30 and TRBJ2-7; either TRBD1 or TRBD2 may supply D (5 bases each). The germline V gene has CDR1 GTSNPN and CDR2 SVGIG (reference sequence). This CDR3 is 11 amino acids long. V was trimmed by 4 bases and J by 6 bases, leaving 10 bases between them. CDR3 sequence reads: CAWTGPSEQYF. The CDR3 DNA reads as TGTGCCTGGACGGGGCCCAGCGAGCAGTACTTC.

Many counts were recorded for this clonotype. The gene calls are TRBV7-2 and TRBJ2-7; D might be TRBD2 (6 bases). The V gene's germline CDR1 is SGHTA and CDR2 FQGNSA. V lost 8 bases and J lost 6, with 20 bases in between. This CDR3 has 14 amino acids. The CDR3 spells CASADGHSRGEQYF. In nucleotides, the CDR3 is TGTGCCAGCGCCGACGGACACTCGCGGGGCGAGCAGTACTTC.

This clonotype has just a few counts. J is TRBJ1-3 and V is TRBV5-4, with D hard to call. This CDR3 spans 13 amino acids. With 6 bases removed from V and 2 bases from J, the gap between germline ends came to 9 bases. Per the germline V gene, CDR1 is SGHNT and CDR2 is YYREEE (reference sequence). CDR3 sequence reads: CASKREPGNTIYF. The CDR3 DNA sequence: TGTGCCAGCAAAAGGGAGCCTGGAAACACCATATATTTT.

The V and J genes are TRBV28 and TRBJ2-7, with D unclear. Trimming removed 5 bases at V and 7 bases at J, with 12 bases between. Germline CDR1 MDHEN, CDR2 SYDVKM. CDR3 length equals 12 residues. This CDR3 is CASSPPYREQYF. DNA for the CDR3: TGTGCCAGCAGTCCCCCCTATAGAGAGCAGTACTTC.

This clonotype was observed many times. The chain is built from TRBV11-2 and TRBJ1-6; D is undetermined. The CDR3 covers 13 residues. V lost 2 bases and J 9 bases, leaving 8 bases between the germline ends. Germline values: CDR1 SGHAT, CDR2 FQNNGV. The DNA for the CDR3 is TGTGCCAGCAGCTTAAGCTCGTTTTCACCCCTCCACTTT. It is translated as CASSLSSFSPLHF.

There are many counts of this clonotype. This sequence joins TRBV6-1 and TRBJ1-5, with D possibly matching TRBD1 (5 bases). Germline V gene data show CDR1 as MNHNS and CDR2 as SASEGT. V was clipped by 5 bases and J by 4 bases, with 15 bases between them. This CDR3 has 15 residues. The CDR3: CASSRGDGTNQPQHF. The CDR3 DNA is TGTGCCAGCAGTAGAGGGGACGGAACAAATCAGCCCCAGCATTTT.

This clonotype was detected ten times or more. The CDR3 bases are TGTGCCAGCGGTTTAGCGGGCTCCTACGAGCAGTACTTC. Protein: CASGLAGSYEQYF. The chain employs TRBV7-6 and TRBJ2-7, with 7 bases matching TRBD2. J lost 0 bases, V lost 8 bases, and 4 bases had no gene match. The CDR3 consists of 13 residues. Germline V gives CDR1 SGHVS, CDR2 FNYEAQ.

This clonotype was recorded many times. The chain recombines TRBV20-1 with TRBJ2-7, with D perhaps TRBD1 (6 bases). CDR1 DFQATT and CDR2 SNEGSKA come from the germline V gene (reference sequence). The CDR3 is made up of 13 amino acids. Trimming stripped 6 bases from V and 3 bases from J, with 15 bases between. The CDR3 here is CSARRTDHYEQYF. Written as DNA, the CDR3 is TGCAGTGCGCGGAGGACAGACCACTACGAGCAGTACTTC.

This chain uses TRBV5-1 with TRBJ2-7, with 7 bases matching TRBD2. V was clipped by 4 bases and J by 4 bases; unmatched bases: 11. Looked up from germline, CDR1 is SGHRS and CDR2 is YFSETQ. The CDR3 consists of 15 residues. The CDR3 loop reads CASSIDLASGYEQYF. In DNA, the CDR3 is TGCGCCAGCAGCATAGATCTGGCTAGCGGATACGAGCAGTACTTC.

V usage is TRBV24-1 and J usage is TRBJ2-7, with 10 bases matching TRBD1. The germline V gene has CDR1 KGHDR and CDR2 SFDVKD. V lost 3 bases to trimming and J lost 9 bases; unmatched junction nucleotides: 1. The CDR3 contains 12 residues. The CDR3 loop reads CATSDRTGGQYF. In DNA form, the CDR3 reads TGTGCCACCAGTGATAGGACAGGGGGGCAGTACTTC.

There are a few counts of this clonotype. V usage is TRBV6-1 and J usage is TRBJ2-2; possibly TRBD1 for D (6 bases). The CDR3 covers 15 residues. Trimming removed 6 bases from V and 3 bases from J, with 14 bases in between. The germline V gene encodes CDR1 MNHNS and CDR2 SASEGT. Written as DNA, the CDR3 is TGTGCCAGCAGGGGTCAGGGGTTGGACACCGGGGAGCTGTTTTTT. It encodes CASRGQGLDTGELFF.

This clonotype was counted ten times or more. The rearrangement links TRBV6-2 or TRBV6-3 to TRBJ2-1; TRBD1 matches 9 bases. The V segment lost 4 bases and the J segment 7 bases; nucleotides outside the gene matches: 11. Germline values: CDR1 MNHEY, CDR2 SVGEGT. The CDR3 length is 16 residues. The CDR3 reads CASSSLRDRVVNEQFF. CDR3 nucleotide sequence: TGTGCCAGCAGTTCCCTCCGGGACAGGGTTGTAAATGAGCAGTTCTTC.

This clonotype has just one count. This could be a read error, since a much larger clone is one nucleotide away. CDR3 coding DNA: TGTGCCTGGAGCGTCAGGTCCATGGACGAGCAGTACTTC. It is translated as CAWSVRSMDEQYF. V and J are TRBV30 and TRBJ2-7; D is uncertain. V gave up 3 bases and J gave up 5 bases, with 14 bases separating them. Germline lookup yields CDR1 GTSNPN and CDR2 SVGIG (reference sequence). The CDR3 totals 13 residues.

This clonotype was detected many times. J is TRBJ1-1 and V is TRBV3-1; possible D gene TRBD1, 5 bases. The V gene lost 0 bases and the J gene lost 1 base, with 9 bases spanning the gap. This CDR3 is 15 amino acids long. CDR1 is LGHDT, CDR2 YNNKEL, per germline (reference sequence). DNA for the CDR3: TGTGCCAGCAGCCAAGATCCGGGGGGGAACACTGAAGCTTTCTTT. It encodes CASSQDPGGNTEAFF.

This clonotype appeared a few times. CDR3 amino acids: CSAAGNYGYTF. The CDR3 nucleotides are TGCTCCGCGGCGGGAAACTATGGCTACACCTTC. The chain couples TRBV29-1 to TRBJ1-2, with D unresolved. Germline assignment: CDR1 SQVTM and CDR2 ANQGSEA. This CDR3 contains 11 residues.

This chain connects TRBV11-2 to TRBJ2-7; D is uncertain. V dropped 3 bases and J dropped 6 bases, with 12 bases sitting between them. The CDR3 runs to 13 residues. Per the germline V gene, CDR1 is SGHAT and CDR2 is FQNNGV. The CDR3 loop reads CASSLSEWSEQYF. In nucleotides, the CDR3 is TGTGCCAGCAGCTTGTCGGAATGGTCCGAGCAGTACTTC.

This clonotype occurred many times. The gene calls are TRBV11-1 and TRBJ1-1, with D possibly matching TRBD1 (5 bases). Germline V gene sequence: CDR1 SGHAT, CDR2 FQDESV (reference sequence). The CDR3 has 12 amino acids. Trimming cost V 4 bases and J 10 bases, with 13 bases left between them. The CDR3 region has the DNA TGTGCCAGCAGCTACATCGCGGGGGGAGCTTTCTTT. It specifies CASSYIAGGAFF.